The 7 T cell receptor beta chains presented below share a single source sample, sequenced in a study of blood T cell repertoires in COVID-19. Some clones are missing from TCRdb's copy, which holds only in-frame ones; the method was immunoSEQ multiplex PCR. The sample has 210,000 or so clones, about 90% seen once. The source material was peripheral blood. These receptors all come from a man aged 50 to 59 with acute or convalescent COVID-19.

On this clone itself: Other DNA sequences in the sample encode the same CDR3. The chain employs TRBV6-6 and TRBJ1-3; 7 nucleotides match TRBD1. CDR1 MNHNY and CDR2 SVGAGI come from the germline V gene (reference sequence). This CDR3 is 14 amino acids long. J lost 0 bases, V lost 6 bases, and 2 bases had no gene match. The CDR3 DNA follows: TGTGCCAGCAGCCGGGACAGCTCTGGAAACACCATATATTTT. This codes for CASSRDSSGNTIYF.

Only one count was recorded for this clone. The genes are TRBV2 and TRBJ2-6, with 7 bases matching TRBD2. The CDR3 consists of 17 residues. With V trimmed by 4 bases and J by 0 bases, 6 bases remained unmatched. Germline values: CDR1 SNHLY, CDR2 FYNNEI. The CDR3 spells CASSGPGGTSGANVLTF. The CDR3 DNA sequence: TGTGCCAGCAGTGGGCCCGGGGGGACCTCTGGGGCCAACGTCCTGACTTTC.

This chain uses TRBV18 with TRBJ2-5, with TRBD1 as a possible D gene (5 bases). Germline CDR1 reads KGHSH; CDR2 reads LQKENI. The CDR3 is 14 residues long. The V and J ends lost 5 bases and 4 bases respectively, with 14 bases between them. CDR3 sequence (DNA): TGTGCCAGCTCAGGCCAGGGAAACGGAGAGACCCAGTACTTC. This sequence encodes CASSGQGNGETQYF.

The rearrangement joins TRBV23-1 to TRBJ1-2; possible D gene TRBD1, 5 bases. TRBV23-1 is reported as an ORF; its role is uncertain. CDR3 size: 12 residues. Trimming cost V 3 bases and J 8 bases, with 10 bases left between them. This CDR3 reads CASSQIGQGYTF. In DNA, the CDR3 is TGCGCCAGCAGTCAGATCGGACAAGGCTACACCTTC.

This chain links TRBV19 with TRBJ1-2, with 9 bases matching TRBD1. The CDR3 spans 17 residues. Losses at the gene ends were 4 bases for V and 8 bases for J; bases not matched to a gene: 17. Germline assignment: CDR1 LNHDA and CDR2 SQIVND (reference sequence). CDR3 nucleotides: TGTGCCAGTAGTACAGATTCTCCGGGACAGGGCAATTCGGGCTACACCTTC. It specifies CASSTDSPGQGNSGYTF.

The chain's CDR3 is CAWSPVGRGLEAFF. The CDR3 region has the DNA TGTGCCTGGAGTCCCGTTGGCAGGGGGCTTGAAGCTTTCTTT. The rearrangement links TRBV30 to TRBJ1-1, with 8 nucleotides matching TRBD1. CDR3 length: 14 amino acids. Germline-derived CDR1 and CDR2 are GTSNPN and SVGIG (reference sequence). The J segment lost 7 bases and the V segment lost 2 bases, leaving 9 bases of the junction unmatched.

The V gene is TRBV19, the J gene TRBJ2-7; weak D call: TRBD1 (5 bases). Germline V gene sequence: CDR1 LNHDA, CDR2 SQIVND (reference sequence). V lost 3 bases and J lost 0, with 12 bases in between. CDR3 length: 15 residues. Here the CDR3 reads CASSIGAVLSYEQYF. The CDR3 bases are TGTGCCAGTAGTATTGGGGCGGTCCTCTCCTACGAGCAGTACTTC.